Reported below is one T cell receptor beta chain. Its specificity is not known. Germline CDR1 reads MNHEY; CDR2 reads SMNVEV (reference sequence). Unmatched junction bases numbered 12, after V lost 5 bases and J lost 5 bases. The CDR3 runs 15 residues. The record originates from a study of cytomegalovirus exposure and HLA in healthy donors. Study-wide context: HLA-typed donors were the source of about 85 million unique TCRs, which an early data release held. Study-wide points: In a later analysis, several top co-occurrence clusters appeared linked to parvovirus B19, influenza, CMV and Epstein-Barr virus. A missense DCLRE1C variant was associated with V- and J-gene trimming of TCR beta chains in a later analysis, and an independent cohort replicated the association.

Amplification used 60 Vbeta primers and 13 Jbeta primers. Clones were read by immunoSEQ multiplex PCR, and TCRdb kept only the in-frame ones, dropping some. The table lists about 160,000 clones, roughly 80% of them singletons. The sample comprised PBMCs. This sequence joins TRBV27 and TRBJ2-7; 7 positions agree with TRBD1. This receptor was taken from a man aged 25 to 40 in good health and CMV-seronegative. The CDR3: CASSRDSGFGNEQYF. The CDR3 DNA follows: TGTGCCAGCAGTAGGGACAGTGGTTTTGGTAACGAGCAGTACTTC.